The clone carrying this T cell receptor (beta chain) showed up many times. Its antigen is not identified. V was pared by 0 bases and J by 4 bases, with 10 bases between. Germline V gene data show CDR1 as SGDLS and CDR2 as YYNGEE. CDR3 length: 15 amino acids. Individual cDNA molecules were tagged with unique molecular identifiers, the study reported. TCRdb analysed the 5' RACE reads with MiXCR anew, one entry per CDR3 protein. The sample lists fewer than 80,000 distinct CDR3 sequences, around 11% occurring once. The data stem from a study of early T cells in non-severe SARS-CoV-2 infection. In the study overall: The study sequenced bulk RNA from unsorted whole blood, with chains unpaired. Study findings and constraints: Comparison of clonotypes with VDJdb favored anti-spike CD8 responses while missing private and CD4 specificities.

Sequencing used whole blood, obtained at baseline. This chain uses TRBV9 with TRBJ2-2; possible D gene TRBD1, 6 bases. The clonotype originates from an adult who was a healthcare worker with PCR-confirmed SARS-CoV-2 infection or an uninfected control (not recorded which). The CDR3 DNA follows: TGTGCCAGCAGCGTAGTTAAAGGGGGCACCGGGGAGCTGTTTTTT. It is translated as CASSVVKGGTGELFF.